This TCR beta chain was sequenced during a study of Graves' ophthalmopathy and Graves' hyperthyroidism. Study background: Peripheral blood samples were taken at initial diagnosis, before any treatment.

Ophthalmopathy in the donors was of moderate-to-severe activity, with CAS ≥3, NOSPECS ≥4 and duration under 3 months. From fresh peripheral blood, 10 ml in volume, the PBMCs were obtained. The CDR3 extends over 13 amino acids. Trimming took 10 bases from V and 4 from J, leaving 17 bases between them. Germline V gene sequence: CDR1 SGDLS, CDR2 YYNGEE. Amplified material comprised TCR beta CDR3 regions derived from RNA transcripts. Investigators did first-round RT-PCR with HTBI primers, then second-round multiplex PCR. TCRdb re-called the multiplex PCR reads with MiXCR, one entry per CDR3 protein. The profile shows 650,000 to 900,000 distinct CDR3 sequences, 40% of them singletons. Turning to this clonotype: Its specificity is not known.

Study-level findings and limits: Both an approximately 69% sensitivity and an approximately 75% specificity characterized the model's predictions of ophthalmopathy progression.

The sequenced sample consisted of peripheral blood. The rearrangement joins TRBV9 to TRBJ1-2, with a possible D match to TRBD1 (5 bases). The clonotype was recovered from an adult man with Graves' ophthalmopathy. The CDR3 DNA sequence: TGTGCCGTGCGGGGGGGAGAGGCCTATGGCTACACCTTC. This encodes CAVRGGEAYGYTF.